A single sample gave rise to the 29 T cell receptor beta chains below, sequenced in a study of tumor-infiltrating lymphocytes in oesophageal squamous cell carcinoma. TCRdb ran MiXCR on the reads and lists one entry per CDR3 protein. Altogether 12,000 or so distinct CDR3 sequences are present, 50% to 65% being singletons, with the ten largest covering roughly 50%. Sequenced material: blood. The receptors come from a female donor with esophageal squamous cell carcinoma.

This clonotype was seen ten or more times. The chain joins TRBV7-2 to TRBJ2-3; TRBD1 aligns across 7 bases. The CDR3 spans 16 residues. Unmatched junction bases numbered 8, after V lost 5 bases and J lost 0 bases. The germline V gene encodes CDR1 SGHTA and CDR2 FQGNSA. CDR3 region: CASSARQGGSTDTQYF. Written as DNA, the CDR3 is TGTGCCAGCAGCGCTCGACAGGGTGGGAGCACAGATACGCAGTATTTT.

This clonotype has a handful of counts. This chain joins TRBV7-2 and TRBJ2-5; 10 bases agree with TRBD2. The CDR3 length is 14 residues. The germline V gene has CDR1 SGHTA and CDR2 FQGNSA. V trimming: 5 bases; J trimming: 2 bases; junction bases outside the gene matches: 2. The CDR3 sequence: CASSGTSAQETQYF. The CDR3 DNA follows: TGTGCCAGCAGCGGGACTAGCGCACAAGAGACCCAGTACTTC.

This chain connects TRBV6-1 to TRBJ2-3; TRBD2 matches 7 bases. The J call may be incorrect, as the DNA end agrees better with TRBJ2-7. The CDR3 has 12 residues. Germline V lookup: CDR1 MNHNS, CDR2 SASEGT. CDR3 residues: CASSRTSYEQYF. The CDR3 DNA follows: TGTGCCAGCAGCAGGACTAGTTACGAGCAGTACTTC.

This clonotype has at least ten counts. The CDR3 DNA reads TGTGCCATCAGTACCGGGACTAGGGAGAATTACAATGAGCAGTTCTTC. Translated, it gives CAISTGTRENYNEQFF. The J gene is TRBJ2-1, the V gene TRBV10-3; 8 bases match TRBD2. V lost 5 bases to trimming and J lost 4 bases; unmatched junction nucleotides: 10. The CDR3 has 16 residues. Germline CDR1 ENHRY, CDR2 SYGVKD.

A few counts support this clonotype. V gene TRBV6-1 combines with J gene TRBJ1-2; tentatively, D is TRBD1 (5 bases). This CDR3 is 15 amino acids long. Trimming took 6 bases from V and 2 from J, leaving 16 bases between them. From germline, CDR1 is MNHNS and CDR2 SASEGT. The CDR3 loop reads CASRLQIRVNYGYTF. The CDR3 coding sequence is TGTGCCAGCAGACTACAGATCAGGGTCAACTATGGCTACACCTTC.

The V call is TRBV7-2, the J call TRBJ2-2, with D uncertain. The CDR3 contains 15 residues. V was trimmed by 2 bases and J by 3 bases, leaving 10 bases between them. Germline V lookup: CDR1 SGHTA, CDR2 FQGNSA. CDR3 nucleotides: TGTGCCAGCAGCTTATCCTATGAATACACCGGGGAGCTGTTTTTT. Translated: CASSLSYEYTGELFF.

V and J are TRBV7-2 and TRBJ2-3, with D maybe TRBD1 (6 bases). V was cut by 3 bases and J by 2 bases, with 9 bases left in between. CDR1 and CDR2 from the germline V gene are SGHTA and FQGNSA. The CDR3 loop spans 14 amino acids. The CDR3 region has the DNA TGTGCCAGCAGCTTCGGGGACACCACAGATACGCAGTATTTT. It yields the protein CASSFGDTTDTQYF.

This clonotype has just one count. The chain has TRBV20-1 and TRBJ1-6; perhaps TRBD1 as D (5 bases). Germline lookup yields CDR1 DFQATT and CDR2 SNEGSKA (reference sequence). The V end was cut by 0 bases, the J end by 10 bases, with 7 bases between. There are 12 residues in the CDR3. CDR3 bases: TGCAGTGCTAGAGAAGGGACCTCACCCCTCCACTTT. The encoded protein is CSAREGTSPLHF.

The rearrangement links TRBV7-3 to TRBJ2-2; D uncertain. The CDR3 runs to 14 residues. CDR1 and CDR2 from the germline V gene are SGHTA and FQGTGA. Trimming removed 3 bases at V and 2 bases at J, with 7 bases between. CDR3 sequence: CASSFRANTGELFF. The CDR3, as DNA: TGTGCCAGCAGCTTCCGTGCCAACACCGGGGAGCTGTTTTTT.

This clonotype was picked up one time. The CDR3 coding sequence is TGTGCCAGCAGCTCCCTACTTCCGACCCTCGGTCAAAACATTCAGTACTTC. The encoded protein is CASSSLLPTLGQNIQYF. The gene calls are TRBV7-4 and TRBJ2-4; D gene unclear. CDR3 size: 17 residues. V dropped 4 bases and J dropped 5 bases, with 21 bases sitting between them. Germline CDR1 is SGHVT and CDR2 is SQSDAQ.

This chain connects TRBV7-3 to TRBJ2-3; 7 bases fit TRBD2. There are 18 residues in the CDR3. V dropped 1 base and J dropped 4; count of bases not matched to a gene: 14. The V gene's germline CDR1 is SGHTA and CDR2 FQGTGA. This CDR3 reads CASSLKPMGGGWADTQYF. Here the CDR3 DNA reads TGTGCCAGCAGCTTAAAGCCCATGGGGGGAGGGTGGGCAGATACGCAGTATTTT. The full variable domain, with the rest looked up from reference TRBV7-3 and TRBJ2-3, is GAGVSQTPSNKVTEKGKYVELRCDPISGHTALYWYRQSLGQGPEFLIYFQGTGAADDSGLPNDRFFAVRPEGSVSTLKIQRTERGDSAVYLCASSLKPMGGGWADTQYFGPGTRLTVL.

In this sample, this clonotype turned up a few times. The chain employs TRBV7-6 and TRBJ2-1; 7 positions match TRBD2. Germline assignment: CDR1 SGHVS and CDR2 FNYEAQ. V shed 0 bases, J shed 4 bases, and the junction held 9 bases outside the gene matches. The CDR3 covers 17 residues. CDR3 sequence: CASSLAQGLAEYNEQFF. CDR3 DNA sequence: TGTGCCAGCAGCTTAGCTCAAGGGCTAGCGGAGTACAATGAGCAGTTCTTC.

This rearrangement joins TRBV10-1 to TRBJ2-6; D uncertain. The assigned J gene may be wrong: the sequence end matches TRBJ2-7 better. The CDR3 sequence is 12 residues long. Germline CDR1 reads WNHNN; CDR2 reads SYGVQD (reference sequence). The DNA for the CDR3 is TGCGCCAGCCAACCGAGGATTTACGAGCAGTACTTC. This sequence encodes CASQPRIYEQYF.

V is TRBV7-3 and J is TRBJ2-3, with 9 bases matching TRBD1. Losses at the gene ends were 5 bases for V and 6 bases for J; bases not matched to a gene: 9. Germline V CDR1 and CDR2: SGHTA, FQGTGA. CDR3 length: 15 amino acids. The DNA of the CDR3 is TGTGCCAGCAGCCCCCGGACAGGGGCCCCGGATACGCAGTATTTT. Its protein is CASSPRTGAPDTQYF.

V gene TRBV12-3 or TRBV12-4 combines with J gene TRBJ2-4; tentatively, D is TRBD1 or TRBD2 (5 bases each). The CDR3 consists of 14 residues. Trimming cost V 7 bases and J 6 bases, with 16 bases left between them. The chain's CDR3 is CASNSPQGPNIQYF. As DNA, the CDR3 is TGTGCCAGCAACTCTCCCCAGGGACCAAACATTCAGTACTTC.

This clonotype was counted only a few times. This chain joins TRBV7-9 and TRBJ1-1; D ambiguous. V lost 0 bases and J 1 base, leaving 3 bases between the germline ends. The CDR3 is 13 residues long. Per the germline V gene, CDR1 is SEHNR and CDR2 is FQNEAQ (reference sequence). The CDR3 nucleotides are TGTGCCAGCAGCTTAGCTCCGAACACTGAAGCTTTCTTT. As protein: CASSLAPNTEAFF.

In the case of this clonotype: One junction end disagrees with the germline gene, perhaps due to a read error. The chain joins TRBV10-3 to TRBJ2-1; TRBD2 aligns across 8 bases. The CDR3 loop spans 15 amino acids. CDR1 and CDR2 (germline): ENHRY, SYGVKD. CDR3 amino acids: CVIRIDSGAYNEQFF. CDR3 DNA sequence: TGTGTCATCAGAATCGATAGCGGGGCCTACAATGAGCAGTTCTTC.

The chain combines TRBV7-6 with TRBJ2-2; no clear D. Germline V gene sequence: CDR1 SGHVS, CDR2 FNYEAQ. The CDR3 totals 13 residues. The germline V and J ends were trimmed by 0 bases and 5 bases, with 4 bases remaining between them. The chain's CDR3 is CASSLASTGELFF. The CDR3, as DNA: TGTGCCAGCAGCTTAGCCAGTACCGGGGAGCTGTTTTTT.

The chain is built from TRBV6-1 and TRBJ2-4; TRBD2 matches at 9 bases. The J call may be incorrect, as the DNA end agrees better with TRBJ2-7. Germline loops: CDR1 MNHNS, CDR2 SASEGT. There are 15 residues in the CDR3. The CDR3: CASSEALAGPYEQYF. The CDR3 DNA is TGTGCCAGCAGTGAAGCGCTAGCGGGGCCCTACGAGCAGTACTTC.

A few counts support this clonotype. The chain carries TRBV6-6 and TRBJ2-3; 9 nucleotides agree with TRBD2. The CDR3 totals 15 residues. V dropped 6 bases and J dropped 4; count of bases not matched to a gene: 8. Germline-derived CDR1 and CDR2 are MNHNY and SVGAGI (reference sequence). Here the CDR3 DNA reads TGTGCCAGCAGCCGAGGGACTAGCTTTCCAGATACGCAGTATTTT. It codes for CASSRGTSFPDTQYF.

The chain joins TRBV7-2 to TRBJ2-1; D may match TRBD1 or TRBD2 (5 bases each). V lost 5 bases, J lost 1 base, and 12 bases lay in between. Germline CDR1 reads SGHTA; CDR2 reads FQGNSA. CDR3 length: 15 residues. CDR3 bases: TGTGCCAGCAGCCGGGACCGTCGTTCCTACAATGAGCAGTTCTTC. Translated, it gives CASSRDRRSYNEQFF.

The rearrangement links TRBV5-4 to TRBJ2-2; 8 bases line up with TRBD2. The germline CDR1 and CDR2 sequences are SGHNT and YYREEE (reference sequence). Unmatched junction bases numbered 4, after V lost 2 bases and J lost 1 base. The CDR3 runs to 16 residues. The CDR3: CASSFRTSGNTGELFF. DNA of the CDR3: TGTGCCAGCAGCTTCCGCACTAGCGGGAACACCGGGGAGCTGTTTTTT.

The chain is built from TRBV12-3 or TRBV12-4 and TRBJ2-7; TRBD2 matches at 10 bases. With the DNA end fitting TRBJ2-1 better, the J assignment may be wrong. This CDR3 is built from 20 residues. CDR3: CASSPLLSSGRARTYNEQFF. CDR3 nucleotides: TGTGCCAGCAGTCCCCTCCTCTCAAGCGGGAGGGCCAGAACCTACAATGAGCAGTTCTTC.

The V and J genes are TRBV12-3 or TRBV12-4 and TRBJ2-4, with D possibly being TRBD1 or TRBD2 (6 bases each). The J call is doubtful: the DNA matches TRBJ2-7 better. The CDR3 has 14 residues. The CDR3 bases are TGTGCCAGCAGCCGGGGGCCCGGTACCTACGAGCAGTACTTC. It yields the protein CASSRGPGTYEQYF.

The V gene is TRBV6-6, the J gene TRBJ1-5; weak D call: TRBD1 (6 bases). CDR3 size: 12 residues. V lost 6 bases and J lost 5, with 8 bases in between. Germline V CDR1 and CDR2: MNHNY, SVGAGI (reference sequence). CDR3 DNA sequence: TGTGCCAGCAGGTCAGGGGATCAGCCCCAGCATTTT. As protein: CASRSGDQPQHF.

V usage is TRBV7-2 and J usage is TRBJ2-3; TRBD2 agrees at 12 bases. Trimming removed 7 bases from V and 9 bases from J; junction bases left unmatched: 2. Germline CDR1 is SGHTA and CDR2 is FQGNSA. The CDR3 spans 12 residues. CDR3 sequence reads: CASTSGRATQYF. CDR3 DNA sequence: TGTGCCAGCACTAGCGGGAGGGCCACGCAGTATTTT.

The CDR3 nucleotides read TGTGCCAGCAGCTTAGCAGGCACCGGCTACGAGCAGTACTTC. It codes for CASSLAGTGYEQYF. The rearrangement joins TRBV7-3 to TRBJ2-7; D ambiguous. Trimming pared 2 bases from V and 3 bases from J, leaving 11 bases between. This CDR3 is 14 amino acids long. Germline-derived CDR1 and CDR2 are SGHTA and FQGTGA. Full variable domain (remainder filled in from reference TRBV7-3 and TRBJ2-7): GAGVSQTPSNKVTEKGKYVELRCDPISGHTALYWYRQSLGQGPEFLIYFQGTGAADDSGLPNDRFFAVRPEGSVSTLKIQRTERGDSAVYLCASSLAGTGYEQYFGPGTRLTVT.

The rearrangement joins TRBV12-3 or TRBV12-4 to TRBJ2-6; no clear D gene. The J call is uncertain, as TRBJ2-1 better fits the DNA end. The CDR3 spans 13 residues. The CDR3 spells CASSLRAVNEQFF. The CDR3, as DNA: TGTGCCAGCAGTTTAAGGGCAGTCAATGAGCAGTTCTTC.

The rearrangement joins TRBV7-8 to TRBJ2-5; D assignment may be TRBD1 or TRBD2 (5 bases each). The J call may be incorrect, as the DNA end agrees better with TRBJ2-1. This CDR3 contains 13 residues. The germline gives CDR1 SGHVS, CDR2 FQNEAQ. In nucleotides, the CDR3 is TGTGCCAGCAGCTTGAGCCAGGGAGCGGAGCAGTTCTTC. Protein: CASSLSQGAEQFF.